These 30 T cell receptor beta chains originate from one sample sequenced in a study of CD8+ T cells in alopecia areata. As for treatment: oral pan-JAK inhibitor, 5-10 mg twice daily. Sequencing templates came from extracted RNA that was reverse transcribed into cDNA. TCRdb's copy holds only in-frame clones and misses some; the assay was immunoSEQ multiplex PCR. The profile shows over 200,000 clones, 55% to 70% of them singletons. The specimen comprised CD4+ T cells sorted from blood, sampled at week 4, from a patient treated with tofacitinib. The receptors were gathered from a human donor with alopecia areata.

Turning to this clone: The same CDR3 is also encoded by other DNA sequences in this sample. In DNA form, the CDR3 reads TGTGCCAGCATTAAGAACACTGAAGCTTTCTTT. Translation gives CASIKNTEAFF. This chain links TRBV6-5 with TRBJ1-1; D gene ambiguous. Germline loops: CDR1 MNHEY, CDR2 SVGAGI. This CDR3 comprises 11 residues. Deletions cut 7 bases from V and 1 base from J, with 4 bases between.

V gene TRBV30 combines with J gene TRBJ1-6; D ambiguous. Trimming took 0 bases from V and 10 from J, leaving 13 bases between them. The CDR3 is 14 residues long. From germline, CDR1 is GTSNPN and CDR2 SVGIG (reference sequence). The CDR3: CAWSVSSLSSPLHF. In DNA, the CDR3 is TGTGCCTGGAGTGTCAGCTCATTAAGCTCACCCCTCCACTTT.

The V gene is TRBV9, the J gene TRBJ2-1; TRBD2 matches 7 bases. V dropped 2 bases and J dropped 2; count of bases not matched to a gene: 4. Per germline, CDR1 SGDLS and CDR2 YYNGEE. This CDR3 comprises 15 residues. For the CDR3, the DNA is TGTGCCAGCAGCGTTGGGGCGGGGGCCTACAATGAGCAGTTCTTC. It is translated as CASSVGAGAYNEQFF.

V is TRBV10-3 and J is TRBJ1-3; weak D call: TRBD1 (6 bases). The V gene lost 3 bases and the J gene lost 5 bases, with 8 bases spanning the gap. This CDR3 spans 13 amino acids. Germline V gene lookup returns CDR1 ENHRY and CDR2 SYGVKD. CDR3 DNA sequence: TGTGCCATCAGTGACAGGGGTCGAAACACCATATATTTT. This translates into CAISDRGRNTIYF.

This clone showed up just a few times. The V gene is TRBV6-1, the J gene TRBJ1-4, with 7 nucleotides matching TRBD1. This CDR3 comprises 14 residues. Per germline, CDR1 MNHNS and CDR2 SASEGT. Losses at the gene ends were 8 bases for V and 0 bases for J; bases not matched to a gene: 3. The CDR3 loop reads CASGTASTNEKLFF. CDR3 bases: TGTGCCAGCGGGACAGCTTCAACTAATGAAAAACTGTTTTTT.

This chain connects TRBV18 to TRBJ1-4; a weak D match, TRBD1 (6 bases). The CDR3 is made up of 17 amino acids. Germline lookup yields CDR1 KGHSH and CDR2 LQKENI. V gave up 6 bases and J gave up 3 bases, with 20 bases separating them. The CDR3 DNA sequence: TGTGCCAGCTCCCACCCCCGAGGGGGTAGGGCTAATGAAAAACTGTTTTTT. Translation: CASSHPRGGRANEKLFF.

Only a few counts were recorded for this clone. Sequence at one end of the junction differs from germline and may be a read error. J is TRBJ2-5 and V is TRBV7-7; 7 bases are a match to TRBD1. The CDR3 extends over 14 amino acids. Germline CDR1 and CDR2: SSHAT and FNYEAQ (reference sequence). The CDR3 region is CASSLDRVHETQYF. The CDR3 region has the DNA TGTGCTAGCAGTTTAGACAGGGTTCATGAGACCCAGTACTTC.

V usage is TRBV30 and J usage is TRBJ1-2; D is ambiguous. V shed 3 bases and J shed 5 bases, with 10 bases lying between them. This CDR3 is built from 12 residues. The V gene's germline CDR1 is GTSNPN and CDR2 SVGIG (reference sequence). Here the CDR3 DNA reads TGTGCCTGGAGCGAGTGGAGTTATGGCTACACCTTC. This gives the protein CAWSEWSYGYTF.

V usage is TRBV9 and J usage is TRBJ2-5, with D perhaps assigned TRBD1 or TRBD2 (7 bases each). The CDR3 loop spans 14 amino acids. The ends were cut back, 3 bases at V and 5 bases at J, with 14 bases in the middle. CDR1 is SGDLS, CDR2 YYNGEE, per germline. The CDR3 region has the DNA TGTGCCAGCAGCGCCAACAGGGGAGGGGAGACCCAGTACTTC. It yields the protein CASSANRGGETQYF.

This chain links TRBV6-5 with TRBJ1-4; D unresolved. Trimming shortened V by 3 bases and J by 7 bases, and 12 bases separated the two germline ends. Germline V CDR1 and CDR2: MNHEY, SVGAGI. The length of the CDR3 is 14 residues. CDR3 DNA: TGTGCCAGCAGTTATGCCCAACGGGGTGAAAAACTGTTTTTT. It translates to CASSYAQRGEKLFF.

The V and J genes are TRBV4-1 and TRBJ1-1, with no clear D. This CDR3 region has 13 residues. Germline assignment: CDR1 MGHRA and CDR2 YSYEKL. Trimming left V 0 bases short and J 11 bases short, with 13 bases between. CDR3 in amino acids: CASSQELGGRAFF. The CDR3 DNA reads as TGCGCCAGCAGCCAAGAGCTTGGTGGACGGGCTTTCTTT.

The chain employs TRBV10-3 and TRBJ2-3; 14 bases fit TRBD2. This CDR3 is built from 16 residues. In germline, CDR1 is ENHRY, CDR2 SYGVKD. Germline trimming cut 10 bases from V and 6 bases from J; bases unmatched to any gene: 12. The CDR3 bases are TGTGCCACAACTGAGGGACTAGCGGGGGCCCGGGATACGCAGTATTTT. This gives the protein CATTEGLAGARDTQYF.

This clone showed up just a few times. The same CDR3 can be traced to other DNA sequences in this sample. The chain carries TRBV2 and TRBJ2-3, with D perhaps assigned TRBD1 or TRBD2 (5 bases each). V shed 8 bases and J shed 2 bases, with 14 bases lying between them. The length of the CDR3 is 14 residues. Germline CDR1 and CDR2: SNHLY and FYNNEI. The CDR3 nucleotides read TGTGCCAGCGAGAGGGGAGCAAACACAGATACGCAGTATTTT. Amino acids: CASERGANTDTQYF.

The chain carries TRBV30 and TRBJ1-6, with a weak D call TRBD1 (6 bases). V lost 3 bases to trimming and J lost 10 bases, with 13 bases between them. This CDR3 has 13 amino acids. The germline V gene encodes CDR1 GTSNPN and CDR2 SVGIG (reference sequence). In DNA, the CDR3 is TGTGCCTGGAGGGGGACATCGAGCTCACCCCTCCACTTT. This translates into CAWRGTSSSPLHF.

This clone was found a few times. The chain is built from TRBV18 and TRBJ1-4, with D hard to call. The CDR3 has 14 amino acids. Per germline, CDR1 KGHSH and CDR2 LQKENI. Deletions cut 2 bases from V and 5 bases from J, with 9 bases between. The CDR3 protein is CASSPAPGNEKLFF. The CDR3 DNA is TGTGCCAGCTCACCAGCCCCGGGAAATGAAAAACTGTTTTTT. The full variable domain, completed using reference TRBV18 and TRBJ1-4, is NAGVMQNPRHLVRRRGQEARLRCSPMKGHSHVYWYRQLPEEGLKFMVYLQKENIIDESGMPKERFSAEFPKEGPSILRIQQVVRGDSAAYFCASSPAPGNEKLFFGSGTQLSVL.

This clone was seen a handful of times. The rearrangement links TRBV30 to TRBJ1-6, with D possibly matching TRBD1 (5 bases). Germline V gives CDR1 GTSNPN, CDR2 SVGIG (reference sequence). This CDR3 region has 14 residues. Trimming stripped 4 bases from V and 6 bases from J, with 13 bases between. The CDR3 protein is CAWTTGGGNSPLHF. The CDR3 DNA is TGTGCCTGGACCACGGGGGGGGGTAATTCACCCCTCCACTTT.

The chain combines TRBV18 with TRBJ2-5; 7 nucleotides line up with TRBD2. V lost 2 bases, J lost 4 bases, and 10 bases stayed unmatched. This CDR3 region has 16 residues. CDR1 is KGHSH and CDR2 is LQKENI in the germline V gene. As DNA, the CDR3 is TGTGCCAGCTCACCAAGACTAGCAGGAGGTTTAGAGACCCAGTACTTC. Its translation is CASSPRLAGGLETQYF.

This clone was observed a handful of times. V is TRBV21-1 and J is TRBJ2-1; the table's D call, TRBD2, was not checked against the DNA. TRBV21-1 is a pseudogene locus. This CDR3 is 21 amino acids long. CDR3 DNA sequence: TGTGCCAGCAGCAAGCGTCCCGGGACTAGCGGGGATGGAAGCTCCTACAATGAGCAGTTCTTC. This encodes CASSKRPGTSGDGSSYNEQFF.

V gene TRBV6-5 combines with J gene TRBJ1-5; no reliable D call. The CDR3 is made up of 14 amino acids. Germline CDR1 MNHEY, CDR2 SVGAGI. Trimming pared 5 bases from V and 3 bases from J, leaving 11 bases between. In DNA, the CDR3 is TGTGCCAGCAGTGAGGCAGGCCCCAATCAGCCCCAGCATTTT. Protein sequence: CASSEAGPNQPQHF.

This clone occurred once. The gene calls are TRBV6-5 and TRBJ1-1; D perhaps matches TRBD1 (5 bases). This CDR3 contains 12 residues. V dropped 8 bases and J dropped 2 bases, with 9 bases sitting between them. Per germline, CDR1 MNHEY and CDR2 SVGAGI. CDR3 protein: CASQGSNTEAFF. The CDR3 nucleotides read TGTGCCAGCCAGGGAAGTAACACTGAAGCTTTCTTT.

This chain joins TRBV15 and TRBJ1-3; D is uncertain. Germline-derived CDR1 and CDR2 are LNHNV and YYDKDF (reference sequence). The CDR3 sequence is 14 residues long. Trimming stripped 5 bases from V and 2 bases from J, with 10 bases between. CDR3: CATSDAGAGNTIYF. The CDR3 DNA is TGTGCCACCAGCGACGCTGGGGCTGGAAACACCATATATTTT. The full variable domain, with the rest looked up from reference TRBV15 and TRBJ1-3, is DAMVIQNPRYQVTQFGKPVTLSCSQTLNHNVMYWYQQKSSQAPKLLFHYYDKDFNNEADTPDNFQSRRPNTSFCFLDIRSPGLGDTAMYLCATSDAGAGNTIYFGEGSWLTVV.

This clone was detected only a few times. The V call is TRBV29-1, the J call TRBJ2-1; 7 bases agree with TRBD1. Germline V gives CDR1 SQVTM, CDR2 ANQGSEA. Trimming took 7 bases from V and 9 from J; bases not matched to a gene: 9. The CDR3 totals 12 residues. CDR3 bases: TGCAGCGGACAGGGATCCCTCGGTGAGCAGTTCTTC. This codes for CSGQGSLGEQFF.

The chain carries TRBV5-1 and TRBJ2-1; D possibly corresponds to TRBD2 (5 bases). This CDR3 spans 13 amino acids. The ends were cut back, 5 bases at V and 5 bases at J, with 11 bases in the middle. CDR1 and CDR2 from the germline V gene are SGHRS and YFSETQ. The CDR3 DNA reads as TGCGCCAGCAGTGTGAGGGTGGACAATGAGCAGTTCTTC. It is translated as CASSVRVDNEQFF.

This clone has a handful of counts. V is TRBV29-1 and J is TRBJ1-6; D uncertain. This CDR3 has 13 amino acids. Trimming shortened V by 4 bases and J by 10 bases, and 14 bases separated the two germline ends. Germline CDR1 and CDR2: SQVTM and ANQGSEA. The CDR3 loop is CSVGHSRGSPLHF. CDR3 DNA: TGCAGCGTTGGACACTCCAGAGGGTCACCCCTCCACTTT.

V usage is TRBV4-1 and J usage is TRBJ1-1; D gene ambiguous. V shed 0 bases and J shed 3 bases, with 5 bases lying between them. This CDR3 has 13 residues. Germline V gene lookup returns CDR1 MGHRA and CDR2 YSYEKL. In DNA, the CDR3 is TGCGCCAGCAGCCAAGATGGGTACACTGAAGCTTTCTTT. The encoded protein is CASSQDGYTEAFF.

V gene TRBV7-6 combines with J gene TRBJ2-5; D is perhaps TRBD2 (6 bases). The CDR3 length is 15 residues. Looked up from germline, CDR1 is SGHVS and CDR2 is FNYEAQ. The V end was cut by 5 bases, the J end by 1 base, with 14 bases between. In DNA form, the CDR3 reads TGTGCCAGCAGCCCCATTGCGGGGTCCCAAGAGACCCAGTACTTC. Its translation is CASSPIAGSQETQYF.

This chain links TRBV29-1 with TRBJ1-2; D is unresolved. CDR1 SQVTM and CDR2 ANQGSEA come from the germline V gene. V lost 1 base to trimming and J lost 8 bases, with 14 bases between them. This CDR3 contains 13 residues. CDR3 in amino acids: CSVEVNTGTGYTF. DNA of the CDR3: TGCAGCGTTGAAGTTAATACCGGAACCGGCTACACCTTC.

The chain uses TRBV15 and TRBJ2-5; D possibly corresponds to TRBD2 (5 bases). The CDR3 runs 12 residues. Germline V gene lookup returns CDR1 LNHNV and CDR2 YYDKDF (reference sequence). V was pared by 2 bases and J by 7 bases, with 8 bases between. The CDR3 DNA follows: TGTGCCACCAGCAGAATCAGCGGGACCCAGTACTTC. It translates to CATSRISGTQYF.

This clone was found a few times. This rearrangement joins TRBV6-5 to TRBJ2-7, with 8 nucleotides matching TRBD2. CDR1 is MNHEY, CDR2 SVGAGI, per germline. The trim removed 0 bases at V and 5 bases at J, leaving 9 bases unmatched. This CDR3 has 16 residues. CDR3 nucleotide sequence: TGTGCCAGCAGTTACTCTTGGGGCGGGGGGTTCGACGAGCAGTACTTC. The encoded protein is CASSYSWGGGFDEQYF.

Remarks on this clone: At the DNA level, this CDR3 is encoded by other sequences in the same sample as well. The rearrangement uses TRBV5-1 and TRBJ1-5, with 9 bases matching TRBD1. The CDR3 spans 13 residues. J was trimmed by 7 bases and V by 4 bases; bases with no gene match: 3. The germline V gene encodes CDR1 SGHRS and CDR2 YFSETQ. CDR3: CASSLDRGQPQHF. DNA for the CDR3: TGCGCCAGCAGCCTGGACAGGGGCCAGCCCCAGCATTTT.